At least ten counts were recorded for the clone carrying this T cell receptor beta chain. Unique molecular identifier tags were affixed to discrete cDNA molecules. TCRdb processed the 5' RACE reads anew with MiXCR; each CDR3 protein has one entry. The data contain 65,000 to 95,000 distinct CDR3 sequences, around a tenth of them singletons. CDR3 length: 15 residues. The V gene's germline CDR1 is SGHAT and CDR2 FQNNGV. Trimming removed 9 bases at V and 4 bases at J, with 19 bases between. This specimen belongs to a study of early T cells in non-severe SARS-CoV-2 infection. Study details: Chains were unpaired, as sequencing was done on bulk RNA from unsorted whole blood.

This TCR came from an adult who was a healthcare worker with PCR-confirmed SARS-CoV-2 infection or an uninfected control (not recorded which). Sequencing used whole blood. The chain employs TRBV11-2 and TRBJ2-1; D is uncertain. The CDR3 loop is CASTPLELLYNEQFF. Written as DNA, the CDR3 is TGTGCCAGTACCCCCCTCGAGCTGCTGTACAATGAGCAGTTCTTC.